This T cell receptor (beta chain) appears in the sequencing data of a study of OX40 agonist ivuxolimab in advanced cancers. This clone was detected a few times. Its target is not known. The CDR3 is 16 residues long. V dropped 5 bases and J dropped 5; count of bases not matched to a gene: 7. Per germline, CDR1 SEHNR and CDR2 FQNEAQ (reference sequence). Overall study results and limits: In a subset of nonresponders, normalized T-cell clonal expansion was also low.

Patients were excluded for autoimmune disease history or systemic immunosuppression. Clones were read by immunoSEQ multiplex PCR, and TCRdb kept only the in-frame ones, dropping some. The sample shows approximately 17,000 clones, about two thirds of them seen only once. This sample comprised CD4+ or CD8+ T cells sorted from blood, obtained in a trial of the OX40 agonist ivuxolimab. The chain recombines TRBV7-9 with TRBJ2-5; 14 bases are a match to TRBD2. The receptor's source is an adult with an advanced solid tumor such as melanoma, head and neck, liver or kidney cancer. For the CDR3, the DNA is TGTGCCAGCAGCACGACTAGCGGGAGGGACGGGGAGACCCAGTACTTC. Protein sequence: CASSTTSGRDGETQYF.